This is a list of T cell receptor beta chains from one sample in a study of blood T cell repertoires in COVID-19. Method: immunoSEQ multiplex PCR; TCRdb's copy keeps in-frame clones and lacks some. Of 75,000 to 100,000 clones listed, roughly 86% were seen once; the top ten hold approximately 6.7%. The sample taken for sequencing was peripheral blood. The receptors originated from a man aged 50 or older with active or convalescent COVID-19. Each CDR3 is given with its conserved first and last residue. The D gene is left open where the match is weak. A clone size is listed for some rows: how often the clone was seen (once, few, many), or a class if it is expanded.

CASRPRDRETTEAFF TGTGCCAGCAGACCCAGGGACAGGGAAACTACTGAAGCTTTCTTT TRBD1 TRBV6-5 . TRBJ1-1
CASSLQQGRVNTQYF TGTGCCAGCAGCTTACAGCAGGGAAGGGTAAATACGCAGTATTTT . TRBV7-7 once TRBJ2-3
CASSYGESTDTQYF TGTGCCAGCAGTTACGGGGAGTCCACAGATACGCAGTATTTT . TRBV6-6 . TRBJ2-3
CASSPQGIGNQPQHF TGTGCCAGCAGTCCACAGGGGATAGGAAATCAGCCCCAGCATTTT TRBD1 TRBV6-4 . TRBJ1-5
CASSTGQGAYGYTF TGTGCCAGCAGCACAGGACAGGGTGCCTATGGCTACACCTTC TRBD1 TRBV7-2 . TRBJ1-2
CAIRQDEGEKLFF TGTGCCATACGACAAGATGAGGGTGAAAAACTGTTTTTT . TRBV10-3 . TRBJ1-4
CASSTPGQDHSGNTIYF TGTGCCAGTAGTACCCCGGGACAGGACCACTCTGGAAACACCATATATTTT TRBD1 TRBV19 . TRBJ1-3
CASSEGQGTGELFF TGTGCCAGCAGTGAGGGACAGGGGACCGGGGAGCTGTTTTTT TRBD1 TRBV27 . TRBJ2-2
CAWSRGDDQPQHF TGTGCCTGGAGTCGGGGGGATGATCAGCCCCAGCATTTT . TRBV30 few TRBJ1-5
CASSGWTVAMNTEAFF TGTGCCAGCAGCGGATGGACAGTCGCGATGAACACTGAAGCTTTCTTT . TRBV11-2 . TRBJ1-1
CASSQEGRGSPLHF TGTGCCAGCAGCCAAGAGGGCAGGGGATCACCCCTCCACTTT . TRBV3-1/TRBV3-2 . TRBJ1-6
CASSLFPPQGLDTEAFF TGTGCCAGCAGTTTATTCCCCCCTCAGGGGTTAGACACTGAAGCTTTCTTT . TRBV27 . TRBJ1-1
CASTQSGTQYF TGTGCCAGCACACAGAGCGGTACGCAGTATTTT . TRBV11-2 few TRBJ2-3
CATSREGGQSYEQYF TGTGCCACCAGCAGGGAAGGGGGACAGTCATACGAGCAGTACTTC TRBD1 TRBV15 . TRBJ2-7
CSADRFTETQYF TGCAGCGCGGACAGGTTCACAGAGACCCAGTACTTC TRBD1 TRBV29-1 . TRBJ2-5
CASSQGTGLQYF TGTGCCAGCAGCCAAGGGACAGGCCTACAGTATTTT TRBD1 TRBV3-1/TRBV3-2 . TRBJ2-3
CASSPGQGNEKLFF TGTGCCAGTAGCCCGGGACAGGGTAATGAAAAACTGTTTTTT TRBD1 TRBV19 once TRBJ1-4
CASSREGIQFF TGTGCCAGCAGTCGGGAAGGGATACAGTTCTTC . TRBV6-4 . TRBJ2-1
CASSAFPGGLSLNTEAFF TGTGCCAGCTCAGCGTTCCCGGGAGGACTCTCTCTGAACACTGAAGCTTTCTTT . TRBV18 . TRBJ1-1
CASSFGGRYYNEQFF TGTGCCAGCAGCTTCGGGGGTCGTTACTACAATGAGCAGTTCTTC . TRBV13 . TRBJ2-1
CASSPSPGQGRSPLHF TGTGCCAGCAGTCCATCTCCGGGACAGGGTAGATCACCCCTCCACTTT TRBD1 TRBV6-6 . TRBJ1-6
CARSLADRYTDTQYF TGTGCCAGAAGCTTGGCGGACAGGTACACAGATACGCAGTATTTT TRBD1 TRBV5-3 . TRBJ2-3
CASRTGATDTQYF TGTGCCAGTCGGACAGGGGCCACAGATACGCAGTATTTT TRBD1 TRBV11-2 once TRBJ2-3
CASSPGLSYNSPLHF TGTGCCAGCAGTCCCGGACTTTCCTATAATTCACCCCTCCACTTT . TRBV27 . TRBJ1-6
CAISPGTGGIYGYTF TGTGCCATCAGCCCCGGGACAGGGGGCATCTATGGCTACACCTTC TRBD1 TRBV10-3 once TRBJ1-2
CASSYQQGGQETQYF TGTGCCAGCAGTTACCAACAGGGGGGGCAAGAGACCCAGTACTTC . TRBV6-5 once TRBJ2-5
CASSSTGSGSYEQYF TGTGCCAGCAGTTCTACTGGTAGCGGTTCCTACGAGCAGTACTTC . TRBV28 . TRBJ2-7
CASSSGQTLEAFF TGTGCCAGCAGTTCAGGACAGACCCTTGAAGCTTTCTTT . TRBV6-6 . TRBJ1-1
CASNSGGAWETQYF TGCGCCAGTAATAGCGGGGGGGCTTGGGAGACCCAGTACTTC TRBD2 TRBV5-1 . TRBJ2-5
CASSYVASGEQYF TGTGCCAGTAGTTATGTAGCGTCCGGCGAGCAGTACTTC . TRBV6-2/TRBV6-3 . TRBJ2-7
CASSLYVQPQHF TGTGCCAGCAGCCTCTACGTACAGCCCCAGCATTTT . TRBV4-2 . TRBJ1-5
CASTPLGRGDEQYF TGTGCCAGCACCCCACTGGGCAGGGGGGACGAGCAGTACTTC . TRBV6-2/TRBV6-3 . TRBJ2-7
CASSNRDRGTEAFF TGTGCCAGCAGCAACCGGGACAGGGGAACTGAAGCTTTCTTT TRBD1 TRBV11-2 few TRBJ1-1
CSAHFGGYEQYF TGCAGCGCCCATTTTGGGGGGTACGAGCAGTACTTC . TRBV29-1 . TRBJ2-7
CASSHAPGLAGGPSSYEQYF TGCGCCAGCAGCCATGCCCCGGGACTAGCGGGGGGACCTTCTTCCTACGAGCAGTACTTC TRBD2 TRBV4-1 few TRBJ2-7
CASSGTGANEKLFF TGTGCCAGCAGCGGGACAGGCGCAAATGAAAAACTGTTTTTT TRBD1 TRBV27 . TRBJ1-4
CASTAGGLNTGELFF TGTGCCAGCACCGCAGGGGGGCTAAACACCGGGGAGCTGTTTTTT . TRBV6-5 . TRBJ2-2
CASSERSYPYNEQFF TGCGCCAGCAGTGAGCGTTCCTATCCTTACAATGAGCAGTTCTTC . TRBV10-1 . TRBJ2-1